The 27 T cell receptor beta chains given below trace back to one sample, sequenced in a study of T cells in Graves' hyperthyroidism and ophthalmopathy. RNA transcripts were the template for amplifying TCR beta CDR3 regions. Researchers ran a first-round RT-PCR on the TCR CDR3 using the HTBI primer set. TCRdb re-called the multiplex PCR reads with MiXCR, one entry per CDR3 protein. The table has 75,000 to 100,000 distinct CDR3 sequences, approximately 40% seen once. The sequenced sample consisted of peripheral blood or thyroid tissue (not recorded which). These receptors were collected from a woman aged 25 to 39 with Graves' hyperthyroidism.

V usage is TRBV15 and J usage is TRBJ2-2; possible D gene TRBD1, 5 bases. Germline V gene lookup returns CDR1 LNHNV and CDR2 YYDKDF (reference sequence). Trimming stripped 3 bases from V and 4 bases from J, with 18 bases between. There are 17 residues in the CDR3. The DNA for the CDR3 is TGTGCCACCAGCAGGGTGCGGTCAGGGCCGGCCACCGGGGAGCTGTTTTTT. This gives the protein CATSRVRSGPATGELFF.

The chain combines TRBV5-1 with TRBJ2-5; D is possibly TRBD1 or TRBD2 (7 bases each). The germline gives CDR1 SGHRS, CDR2 YFSETQ. The CDR3 length is 14 residues. The V and J ends lost 1 base and 5 bases respectively, with 12 bases between them. For the CDR3, the DNA is TGCGCCAGCAGCTTGCAGGGGGGGGCGGAGACCCAGTACTTC. This gives the protein CASSLQGGAETQYF.

This clonotype was seen ten or more times. The chain is built from TRBV7-9 and TRBJ1-1; D is unclear. V lost 0 bases and J 7 bases, leaving 15 bases between the germline ends. Per germline, CDR1 SEHNR and CDR2 FQNEAQ (reference sequence). The CDR3 runs 15 residues. CDR3 loop: CASSLAVGVSDEAFF. The CDR3 DNA sequence: TGTGCCAGCAGCTTAGCGGTCGGGGTTTCTGATGAAGCTTTCTTT.

This clonotype was recorded many times. A junction boundary mismatches the germline segment, possibly from a read error. V is TRBV14 and J is TRBJ1-6, with 7 nucleotides matching TRBD1. Germline CDR1 and CDR2: SGHDN and FVKESK. The CDR3 has 13 amino acids. The CDR3 DNA sequence: TGTGCCAGCAGCCCCAGGGGGGCCCCGGCCTTTTACTTT. It codes for CASSPRGAPAFYF.

This clonotype was found many times. The chain uses TRBV5-1 and TRBJ2-3; a possible D gene is TRBD2 (5 bases). The germline V gene has CDR1 SGHRS and CDR2 YFSETQ. V lost 0 bases and J lost 4, with 12 bases in between. CDR3 length: 15 residues. The DNA for the CDR3 is TGCGCCAGCAGCTTGGGAGAAACGGAGGCAGATACGCAGTATTTT. Encoded protein: CASSLGETEADTQYF.

This clonotype has a count of ten or more. The chain joins TRBV6-6 to TRBJ1-2; 8 bases are shared with TRBD1. With V trimmed by 8 bases and J by 5 bases, 10 bases remained unmatched. The germline V gene encodes CDR1 MNHNY and CDR2 SVGAGI (reference sequence). The CDR3 totals 14 residues. DNA of the CDR3: TGTGCCAGCCCCCGACCAGGGGGCCTTTATGGCTACACCTTC. Encoded protein: CASPRPGGLYGYTF.

This clonotype has ten or more counts. The rearrangement uses TRBV20-1 and TRBJ2-5, with 10 bases identical to TRBD2. Trimming took 0 bases from V and 5 from J; bases not matched to a gene: 12. Germline CDR1 is DFQATT and CDR2 is SNEGSKA (reference sequence). The CDR3 runs to 17 residues. Here the CDR3 DNA reads TGCAGTGCTAGAGATCTAGCGGGAGACGGGGTGGCGGAGACCCAGTACTTC. Its translation: CSARDLAGDGVAETQYF.

The chain employs TRBV25-1 and TRBJ2-7, with TRBD1 identical over 7 bases. The CDR3 runs to 12 residues. The V and J ends lost 8 bases and 2 bases, in that order; junction bases with no gene match: 3. Germline lookup yields CDR1 MGHDK and CDR2 SYGVNS. For the CDR3, the DNA is TGTGCCAGCTTGGACAGGACCTACGAGCAGTACTTC. This sequence encodes CASLDRTYEQYF.

Comments on this clonotype: This clone may be a read error of a much larger clone one base away. This chain connects TRBV6-6 to TRBJ1-3; D ambiguous. There are 15 residues in the CDR3. From germline, CDR1 is MNHNY and CDR2 SVGAGI (reference sequence). The CDR3 DNA reads as TGTGCCAGCAGTGAAGTTTGGCCTACTGGAAGCACCATATATTTT. Protein sequence: CASSEVWPTGSTIYF.

About this clonotype: A much more abundant neighbour one base away suggests this may be a read error. In DNA, the CDR3 is TGTGCCAGCAGTTTGAGCATAGATACGCAGTATTTT. It translates to CASSLSIDTQYF. This rearrangement joins TRBV2 to TRBJ2-3, with D unclear. This CDR3 is 12 amino acids long. The germline CDR1 and CDR2 sequences are SNHLY and FYNNEI.

This clonotype was picked up many times. A read error may be the cause here, since a much bigger clone is one base away. The genes are TRBV20-1 and TRBJ2-7; 7 bases are shared with TRBD2. Trimming at V came to 4 bases and at J to 9 bases, leaving 18 bases not matched to a gene. This CDR3 is built from 15 residues. CDR1 and CDR2 from the germline V gene are DFQATT and SNEGSKA (reference sequence). CDR3 sequence (DNA): TGCAGTGCTATCGCCACGGCGGGAGCGGGATGGGGGCAGTACTTC. Translation gives CSAIATAGAGWGQYF.

The CDR3 sequence: CASSEYTSGSSYF. The CDR3, as DNA: TGTGCCAGCAGTGAATATACTAGCGGGAGTAGTTATTTT. The chain uses TRBV6-5 and TRBJ2-3; 11 bases map to TRBD2. The germline gives CDR1 MNHEY, CDR2 SVGAGI. Trimming at V came to 5 bases and at J to 15 bases, leaving 10 bases not matched to a gene. The CDR3 contains 13 residues.

Comment on this clonotype: One end of the junction is discordant with germline, which a read error may explain. This chain uses TRBV20-1 with TRBJ2-6; 7 positions match TRBD1. The CDR3 extends over 11 amino acids. The germline CDR1 and CDR2 sequences are DFQATT and SNEGSKA (reference sequence). CDR3 DNA: TGCAGTGCGCGACAGGGATGGACTGAAGCTTTC. It encodes CSARQGWTEAF.

This clonotype was recorded at least ten times. The CDR3 DNA is TGTGCCACCGCCATGAGCAGGGGGGGTTTGTGGGCCAACGTCCTGACTTTC. This gives the protein CATAMSRGGLWANVLTF. The V call is TRBV15, the J call TRBJ2-6; either TRBD1 or TRBD2 may fit D (7 bases each). Trimming removed 8 bases from V and 5 bases from J, with 22 bases in between. The germline V gene encodes CDR1 LNHNV and CDR2 YYDKDF (reference sequence). This CDR3 contains 17 residues.

This clonotype was seen at least ten times. This chain links TRBV6-5 with TRBJ1-1; a possible D gene is TRBD1 (5 bases). Trimming pared 5 bases from V and 3 bases from J, leaving 16 bases between. The CDR3 loop spans 15 amino acids. The germline V gene encodes CDR1 MNHEY and CDR2 SVGAGI. The CDR3, as DNA: TGTGCCAGCAGTATTATCAGGGAGGGGTACACTGAAGCTTTCTTT. Protein: CASSIIREGYTEAFF.

Remarks on this clonotype: The junction departs from the called germline gene at one end, perhaps through a read error. The rearrangement joins TRBV5-1 to TRBJ2-5, with TRBD2 matching 8 bases. The CDR3 loop spans 14 amino acids. Germline V gene lookup returns CDR1 SGHRS and CDR2 YFSETQ. This CDR3 reads CDSSFREGGETQYF. DNA for the CDR3: TGCGACAGCAGCTTCCGGGAGGGCGGGGAGACCCAGTACTTC.

This clonotype was counted ten times or more. The chain links TRBV30 to TRBJ1-2; D is possibly TRBD1 (6 bases). The V end was cut by 3 bases, the J end by 6 bases, with 11 bases between. Per the germline V gene, CDR1 is GTSNPN and CDR2 is SVGIG (reference sequence). The CDR3 extends over 12 amino acids. The CDR3 nucleotides read TGTGCCTGGAGCCCCAGGACAGATGGCTACACCTTC. It encodes CAWSPRTDGYTF. The complete variable domain, with remaining parts taken from reference TRBV30 and TRBJ1-2, reads SQTIHQWPATLVQPVGSPLSLECTVEGTSNPNLYWYRQAAGRGLQLLFYSVGIGQISSEVPQNLSASRPQDRQFILSSKKLLLSDSGFYLCAWSPRTDGYTFGSGTRLTVV.

The chain employs TRBV7-2 and TRBJ1-2; no clear D. Germline V CDR1 and CDR2: SGHTA, FQGNSA. The CDR3 is 14 residues long. The germline V and J ends were trimmed by 5 bases and 6 bases, with 16 bases remaining between them. CDR3 DNA sequence: TGTGCCAGCAGCCAAGAGCCTCGCCTCGATGGCTACACCTTC. It translates to CASSQEPRLDGYTF. Drawing the rest from reference TRBV7-2 and TRBJ1-2, the complete variable domain is GAGVSQSPSNKVTEKGKDVELRCDPISGHTALYWYRQSLGQGLEFLIYFQGNSAPDKSGLPSDRFSAERTGGSVSTLTIQRTQQEDSAVYLCASSQEPRLDGYTFGSGTRLTVV.

This clonotype has a count of ten or more. The CDR3 spells CASSRGRGTGELFF. CDR3 bases: TGTGCCAGCAGCCGTGGACGGGGGACCGGGGAGCTGTTTTTT. The rearrangement links TRBV2 to TRBJ2-2; D possibly corresponds to TRBD2 (6 bases). V shed 6 bases and J shed 5 bases, with 13 bases lying between them. CDR3 size: 14 residues. Germline-derived CDR1 and CDR2 are SNHLY and FYNNEI.

This clonotype was seen many times. Sequence at one end of the junction differs from germline and may be a read error. This chain joins TRBV5-1 and TRBJ1-1, with 9 bases aligning to TRBD1. Germline CDR1 SGHRS, CDR2 YFSETQ. CDR3 length equals 16 residues. The DNA for the CDR3 is TGCGCAAGCACCCGGGACAGGGTATCTCGGAACACTGAAGCTTTCTTT. It specifies CASTRDRVSRNTEAFF.

On this clonotype: One base away lies a much larger clone, so this may be a sequencing read error. The chain is built from TRBV20-1 and TRBJ2-5; no reliable D call. CDR1 is DFQATT and CDR2 is SNEGSKA in the germline V gene (reference sequence). The CDR3 contains 13 residues. CDR3 region: CGAKTGIQETQYF. The CDR3 DNA reads TGCGGTGCCAAGACTGGAATCCAAGAGACCCAGTACTTC.

This chain connects TRBV20-1 to TRBJ2-1; tentative D call: TRBD2 (5 bases). V was clipped by 3 bases and J by 5 bases, with 8 bases between them. The germline gives CDR1 DFQATT, CDR2 SNEGSKA (reference sequence). CDR3 length equals 12 residues. The CDR3 is CSARVGDNEQFF. The CDR3 DNA is TGCAGTGCTAGGGTCGGGGACAATGAGCAGTTCTTC.

Many counts were recorded for this clonotype. This chain links TRBV11-2 with TRBJ1-4; the match to TRBD1 covers 9 bases. The CDR3 totals 15 residues. Per the germline V gene, CDR1 is SGHAT and CDR2 is FQNNGV. Trimming at V came to 5 bases and at J to 8 bases, leaving 9 bases not matched to a gene. The CDR3 here is CASSDISTGGEKLFF. CDR3 nucleotides: TGTGCCAGCAGCGATATTAGTACAGGGGGCGAAAAACTGTTTTTT.

Details on this clonotype: One junction end disagrees with the germline gene, perhaps due to a read error. The V call is TRBV5-1, the J call TRBJ2-2, with TRBD2 matching over 9 bases. This CDR3 is 14 amino acids long. Germline CDR1 SGHRS, CDR2 YFSETQ. The CDR3 DNA reads as TGCGCCAGCTTTACAGCGGGAGGTACCGGGGAGCCGTTTTTT. It translates to CASFTAGGTGEPFF. Looking up the rest from reference TRBV5-1 and TRBJ2-2 gives the full variable domain: KAGVTQTPRYLIKTRGQQVTLSCSPISGHRSVSWYQQTPGQGLQFLFEYFSETQRNKGNFPGRFSGRQFSNSRSEMNVSTLELGDSALYLCASFTAGGTGEPFFGEGSRLTVL.

This clonotype was observed many times. The chain employs TRBV7-2 and TRBJ1-1; D gene uncertain. Trimming took off 1 base at V and 4 bases at J, with 7 bases between the two ends. In germline, CDR1 is SGHTA, CDR2 FQGNSA. CDR3 length: 13 amino acids. The CDR3 here is CASSLVYGTEAFF. As DNA, the CDR3 is TGTGCCAGCAGCTTAGTTTACGGCACTGAAGCTTTCTTT.

This clonotype was recorded at least ten times. The rearrangement links TRBV12-3 or TRBV12-4 to TRBJ1-5; no clear D gene. The CDR3 spans 12 residues. Trimming stripped 4 bases from V and 3 bases from J, with 4 bases between. Here the CDR3 reads CASSSYNQPQHF. The CDR3 DNA reads TGTGCCAGCAGTTCCTACAATCAGCCCCAGCATTTT.

This clonotype was detected ten times or more. This chain uses TRBV5-1 with TRBJ2-7; D possibly corresponds to TRBD1 (6 bases). The ends were cut back, 2 bases at V and 3 bases at J, with 9 bases in the middle. The CDR3 is 13 residues long. Germline CDR1 SGHRS, CDR2 YFSETQ. CDR3 in amino acids: CASSLNRDYEQYF. DNA for the CDR3: TGCGCCAGCAGCTTAAACAGGGACTACGAGCAGTACTTC.